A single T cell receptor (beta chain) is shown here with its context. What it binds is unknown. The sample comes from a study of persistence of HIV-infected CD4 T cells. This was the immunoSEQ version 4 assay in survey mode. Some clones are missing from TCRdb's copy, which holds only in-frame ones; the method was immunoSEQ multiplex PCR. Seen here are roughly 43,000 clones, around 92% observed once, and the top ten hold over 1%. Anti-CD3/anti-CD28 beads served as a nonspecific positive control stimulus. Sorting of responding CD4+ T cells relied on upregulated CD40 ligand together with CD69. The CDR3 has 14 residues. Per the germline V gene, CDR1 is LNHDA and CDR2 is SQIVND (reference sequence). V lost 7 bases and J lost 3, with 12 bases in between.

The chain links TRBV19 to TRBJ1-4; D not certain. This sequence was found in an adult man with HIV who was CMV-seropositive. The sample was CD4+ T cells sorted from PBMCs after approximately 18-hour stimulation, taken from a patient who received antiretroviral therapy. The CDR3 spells CASNDGGANEKLFF. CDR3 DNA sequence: TGTGCCAGTAATGATGGTGGGGCTAATGAAAAACTGTTTTTT. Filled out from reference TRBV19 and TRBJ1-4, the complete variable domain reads DGGITQSPKYLFRKEGQNVTLSCEQNLNHDAMYWYRQDPGQGLRLIYYSQIVNDFQKGDIAEGYSVSREKKESFPLTVTSAQKNPTAFYLCASNDGGANEKLFFGSGTQLSVL.